The rows below give T cell receptor beta chains drawn from one sample of a study of blood T cell repertoires in COVID-19. Profiled with immunoSEQ multiplex PCR; TCRdb holds only in-frame clones, not every one. The table records more than 100,000 clones, approximately 84% of them present only once. The source material was peripheral blood. The origin of the receptors is a woman of 80 years or more with acute or convalescent COVID-19. Each CDR3 is given with its conserved first and last residue. The D gene is left open where the match is weak. Not every row has a clone size; where given, it reads once, few, many or a size class.

size	D	V	J	DNA	CDR3
.	TRBD2	TRBV2	TRBJ2-3	TGTGCCAGCAAACCCGCGGCGGGAGCGGTCTCAGATACGCAGTATTTT	CASKPAAGAVSDTQYF
.	.	TRBV19	TRBJ2-7	TGTGCCAGTAGTACAGTTGGACAAGGCTACGAGCAGTACTTC	CASSTVGQGYEQYF
.	.	TRBV2	TRBJ1-5	TGTGCCAGCACCGCGGAGGTGGTCAATCAGCCCCAGCATTTT	CASTAEVVNQPQHF
.	.	TRBV5-4	TRBJ2-7	TGTGCCAGCAGCTTTAGGGGCCAACTCTCCGAGCAGTACTTC	CASSFRGQLSEQYF
once	.	TRBV23-1	TRBJ2-2	TGCGCCAGCACCGGACAACAGAACACCGGGGAGCTGTTTTTT	CASTGQQNTGELFF
.	.	TRBV18	TRBJ1-1	TGTGCCAGCTCACTCGAGGGCCTTTGGAACACTGAAGCTTTCTTT	CASSLEGLWNTEAFF
.	.	TRBV10-2	TRBJ1-1	TGCGCCAGCAGTGGTTTGGGGGGGGAGAACACTGAAGCTTTCTTT	CASSGLGGENTEAFF
once	.	TRBV5-1	TRBJ2-3	TGCGCCAGCGGGCAGTCCAGCTGGGGCACAGATACGCAGTATTTT	CASGQSSWGTDTQYF
.	TRBD1	TRBV12-5	TRBJ1-5	TGTGCTAGTGGTTTGGCCCGGGACAGGGATCAGCCCCAGCATTTT	CASGLARDRDQPQHF
.	TRBD1	TRBV7-9	TRBJ2-1	TGTGCCAGCAGCTCTTCAGGGGGAATAGGCAATGAGCAGTTCTTC	CASSSSGGIGNEQFF
.	.	TRBV7-2	TRBJ1-4	TGTGCCAGCAGCTCAGTGTTAGGGGGATCAAAAAAACTGTTTTTT	CASSSVLGGSKKLFF
.	.	TRBV30	TRBJ1-2	TGTGCCTGGAGTGAGAGGCAGCTACCCTGGAACTATGGCTACACCTTC	CAWSERQLPWNYGYTF
.	TRBD2	TRBV7-9	TRBJ2-7	TGTGCCAGCAGCTTAGACGCTAGCGGGAGCTACGAGCAGTACTTC	CASSLDASGSYEQYF
.	TRBD1	TRBV5-4	TRBJ2-5	TGTGCCAGCAGCCAGCGACAGGGATCAGAGACCCAGTACTTC	CASSQRQGSETQYF
few	.	TRBV18	TRBJ1-5	TGTGCCAGCTCACCACAGAACGGGAATCAGCCCCAGCATTTT	CASSPQNGNQPQHF
.	TRBD1	TRBV27	TRBJ1-6	TGTGCCACCAAAACAGGGGTTCATTCACCCCTCCACTTT	CATKTGVHSPLHF
.	TRBD1	TRBV7-2	TRBJ1-2	TGTGCCAGCAGCTCAATTAGCAACAGGGGTGGCTACACCTTC	CASSSISNRGGYTF
.	TRBD1	TRBV12-5	TRBJ2-6	TGTGCTAGTGGTTGGGGACAGGGGGCCCTCTCTGGGGCCAACGTCCTGACTTTC	CASGWGQGALSGANVLTF
.	TRBD2	TRBV9	TRBJ2-1	TGTGCCAGCAGCCGAGGGGGACTAGAATACAATGAGCAGTTCTTC	CASSRGGLEYNEQFF
.	TRBD2	TRBV19	TRBJ2-3	TGTGCCAGTAGTGGGTCCGAGACTAGCATGACAGATACGCAGTATTTT	CASSGSETSMTDTQYF
.	.	TRBV6-5	TRBJ2-1	TGTGCCAGCAGTTACGGTCAGGGGTTATCCTACAATGAGCAGTTCTTC	CASSYGQGLSYNEQFF
.	TRBD1	TRBV27	TRBJ2-5	TGTGCCAGCAGGCCACTTACAGGGGGCCGGGAGACCCAGTACTTC	CASRPLTGGRETQYF
.	TRBD1	TRBV7-2	TRBJ1-2	TGTGCCAGCAGCTTACGTTCTAGACAGGGGGCGAACTATGGCTACACCTTC	CASSLRSRQGANYGYTF
.	TRBD2	TRBV6-2/TRBV6-3	TRBJ2-7	TGTGCCAGCAGTTACACCGGGGGGGACCACGAGCAGTACTTC	CASSYTGGDHEQYF
.	.	TRBV7-9	TRBJ1-2	TGTGCCAGCAGCTTAGCCACGGACATGCTCGGTGGCTACACCTTC	CASSLATDMLGGYTF
once	.	TRBV6-5	TRBJ2-2	TGTGCCAGCGATCAGGGCCAGAACACCGGGGAGCTGTTTTTT	CASDQGQNTGELFF